The clone carrying this TCR beta chain was seen repeatedly, ten times or more. Its cognate antigen is unknown. Germline trimming cut 8 bases from V and 3 bases from J; bases unmatched to any gene: 3. This CDR3 spans 12 amino acids. Indicated time point: patch test 1, 2 weeks after DPC sensitization. The treatment: therapeutic diphenylcyclopropenone sensitization with weekly scalp DPC. Blood, whole and unfractionated, served as the source for total RNA extraction. These data originate in a study of human T cells and chemical hapten exposure. Study information: For sensitization, 2% DPC was applied to an approximately 2 cm by approximately 2 cm patch of upper inner arm skin.

Unique molecular identifiers were attached to individual cDNA molecules during library preparation. In TCRdb, the RACE reads were re-called with MiXCR into one record per CDR3 protein. The table includes about 340,000 distinct CDR3 sequences, around 7% detected once. Study conclusions and caveats: Counts of TCRs above 1 in 1000 frequency stayed unchanged with DPC sensitization.

This TCR derives from a woman aged 18-29 years with alopecia areata. Some clones in this sample may be carry-over from other donors' samples. This sequence joins TRBV12-3 or TRBV12-4 and TRBJ2-7, with TRBD1 identical over 8 bases. The source was whole blood, collected in connection with sensitization to the hapten diphenylcyclopropenone (DPC). CDR3 sequence reads: CASGTGGYEQYF. CDR3 DNA: TGTGCCAGCGGTACAGGGGGCTACGAGCAGTACTTC.